The 28 T cell receptor beta chains given below trace back to one sample, sequenced in a study of T cells after yellow fever vaccination. TCRdb re-called the 5' RACE reads through MiXCR, storing one row per CDR3 protein. The sample shows roughly 350,000 distinct CDR3 sequences, approximately 4% of them seen only once. Sequenced here: PBMCs, sampled 5 days after the yellow fever booster vaccination. The receptors here all came from a man between 18 and 35 years old who received the YFV17D yellow fever vaccine.

The chain recombines TRBV9 with TRBJ2-1; 10 nucleotides agree with TRBD2. The ends lost 3 bases at V and 4 bases at J; junction bases unmatched: 4. The CDR3 is 15 residues long. The germline gives CDR1 SGDLS, CDR2 YYNGEE. The CDR3 loop reads CASSAVLAGYNEQFF. The CDR3 DNA sequence: TGTGCCAGCAGCGCCGTACTAGCGGGATACAATGAGCAGTTCTTC.

This clonotype was counted between two and nine times. The rearrangement links TRBV6-1 to TRBJ2-1, with D possibly being TRBD1 or TRBD2 (5 bases each). The CDR3 contains 15 residues. Germline V gives CDR1 MNHNS, CDR2 SASEGT. V was clipped by 4 bases and J by 5 bases, with 15 bases between them. The CDR3 protein is CASSGPGRSDNEQFF. The CDR3 DNA reads TGTGCCAGCAGTGGTCCGGGACGGTCCGACAATGAGCAGTTCTTC.

V is TRBV19 and J is TRBJ2-7; the D gene is possibly TRBD2 (5 bases). The germline V gene encodes CDR1 LNHDA and CDR2 SQIVND (reference sequence). The CDR3 is made up of 14 amino acids. V was clipped by 3 bases and J by 0 bases, with 9 bases between them. CDR3 sequence: CASSMPGSSYEQYF. The CDR3 DNA sequence: TGTGCCAGTAGTATGCCGGGAAGCTCCTACGAGCAGTACTTC.

The rearrangement joins TRBV7-9 to TRBJ2-7; 8 bases are a match to TRBD2. CDR1 and CDR2 (germline): SEHNR, FQNEAQ (reference sequence). CDR3 length equals 15 residues. V was pared by 1 base and J by 3 bases, with 5 bases of the junction left unmatched. As DNA, the CDR3 is TGTGCCAGCAGCTTAGTACAGCGGGGGAGCTACGAGCAGTACTTC. This codes for CASSLVQRGSYEQYF.

This clonotype was counted at least ten times. V and J are TRBV10-2 and TRBJ2-1, with D possibly matching TRBD2 (5 bases). The CDR3 has 13 residues. CDR1 and CDR2 (germline): WSHSY, SAAADI. Trimming left V 6 bases short and J 4 bases short, with 10 bases between. The CDR3 DNA sequence: TGCGCCAGCAGGACCGGGATGTACAATGAGCAGTTCTTC. This sequence encodes CASRTGMYNEQFF.

V and J are TRBV12-3 or TRBV12-4 and TRBJ1-2, with D tentatively TRBD1 (5 bases). V was cut by 3 bases and J by 0 bases, with 11 bases left in between. This CDR3 comprises 15 residues. CDR3 DNA: TGTGCCAGCAGTTTCGACAGATTAGCTAACTATGGCTACACCTTC. It specifies CASSFDRLANYGYTF.

The chain employs TRBV6-5 and TRBJ1-1; a weak D match, TRBD1 (5 bases). The germline gives CDR1 MNHEY, CDR2 SVGAGI. CDR3 size: 15 residues. Trimming removed 0 bases at V and 10 bases at J, with 18 bases between. The CDR3 DNA follows: TGTGCCAGCAGTTACTCCGGGACCTCTATTGTCGGAGCTTTCTTT. Encoded protein: CASSYSGTSIVGAFF.

This clonotype was counted many times. The chain carries TRBV4-1 and TRBJ2-7; D gene ambiguous. The CDR3 covers 13 residues. V was trimmed by 4 bases and J by 4 bases, leaving 11 bases between them. From germline, CDR1 is MGHRA and CDR2 YSYEKL. The CDR3 nucleotides read TGCGCCAGCAGCCTCAAGGACGGGTACGAGCAGTACGTC. Its protein product is CASSLKDGYEQYV.

CDR3 loop: CASPPRGRWDNEQFF. DNA for the CDR3: TGTGCCAGCCCCCCCCGGGGGCGGTGGGACAATGAGCAGTTCTTC. This sequence joins TRBV5-6 and TRBJ2-1; D possibly matches TRBD1 or TRBD2 (6 bases each). The V and J ends lost 7 bases and 5 bases respectively, with 19 bases between them. The germline gives CDR1 SGHDT, CDR2 YYEEEE. The CDR3 runs 15 residues.

There are many counts of this clonotype. This rearrangement joins TRBV5-1 to TRBJ2-1; 10 bases map to TRBD2. V lost 3 bases, J lost 9 bases, and 9 bases stayed unmatched. Germline V gives CDR1 SGHRS, CDR2 YFSETQ. The CDR3 loop spans 15 amino acids. In nucleotides, the CDR3 is TGCGCCAGCAGCTCCCCTAGCGGGGGAGGGGCTGAGCAGTTCTTC. Its protein is CASSSPSGGGAEQFF. The full variable domain, its missing parts supplied by reference TRBV5-1 and TRBJ2-1, is KAGVTQTPRYLIKTRGQQVTLSCSPISGHRSVSWYQQTPGQGLQFLFEYFSETQRNKGNFPGRFSGRQFSNSRSEMNVSTLELGDSALYLCASSSPSGGGAEQFFGPGTRLTVL.

On this clonotype: A much larger clone lies one base from this, so it may be a read error. The V gene is TRBV6-5, the J gene TRBJ2-3; a possible D gene is TRBD1 (6 bases). Germline V gene lookup returns CDR1 MNHEY and CDR2 SVGAGI. Trimming left V 5 bases short and J 10 bases short, with 13 bases between. CDR3 length equals 12 residues. The CDR3 loop reads CASSPGTKAQYF. CDR3 DNA sequence: TGTGCCAGCAGTCCAGGGACAAAGGCGCAGTATTTT.

The chain uses TRBV7-2 and TRBJ1-1; D not resolved. V gave up 0 bases and J gave up 3 bases, with 11 bases separating them. The CDR3 has 15 amino acids. Germline V lookup: CDR1 SGHTA, CDR2 FQGNSA. The CDR3 nucleotides read TGTGCCAGCAGCTTAGCGAGTAGGGCGGACACTGAAGCTTTCTTT. Protein sequence: CASSLASRADTEAFF.

In its sample, this clonotype was seen a few times. The V and J genes are TRBV7-9 and TRBJ1-1; no clear D. The V end lost 3 bases, the J end lost 6 bases, and 5 bases lay between the germline ends. The CDR3 totals 11 residues. CDR1 is SEHNR, CDR2 FQNEAQ, per germline (reference sequence). CDR3 in DNA: TGTGCCAGCAGCTTGGTCGCTGAAGCTTTCTTT. Translated: CASSLVAEAFF.

The rearrangement joins TRBV7-2 to TRBJ2-5; D tentatively fits TRBD1 or TRBD2 (5 bases each). V lost 5 bases and J lost 4, with 17 bases in between. The CDR3 spans 15 residues. CDR1 and CDR2 from the germline V gene are SGHTA and FQGNSA. The CDR3, as DNA: TGTGCCAGCAGCCCACAGGCAACTCGGGGAGAGACCCAGTACTTC. Translating it yields CASSPQATRGETQYF. Filled out from reference TRBV7-2 and TRBJ2-5, the complete variable domain reads GAGVSQSPSNKVTEKGKDVELRCDPISGHTALYWYRQSLGQGLEFLIYFQGNSAPDKSGLPSDRFSAERTGGSVSTLTIQRTQQEDSAVYLCASSPQATRGETQYFGPGTRLLVL.

The sample holds a few counts of this clonotype. The genes are TRBV5-5 and TRBJ2-1, with unresolved D. The CDR3 is 14 amino acids. Germline V gene lookup returns CDR1 SGHKS and CDR2 YYEKEE (reference sequence). Trimming shortened V by 1 base and J by 3 bases, and 8 bases separated the two germline ends. CDR3: CASSLTDFYNEQFF. CDR3 DNA sequence: TGTGCCAGCAGCTTGACAGATTTCTACAATGAGCAGTTCTTC. Full variable domain (remainder filled in from reference TRBV5-5 and TRBJ2-1): DAGVTQSPTHLIKTRGQQVTLRCSPISGHKSVSWYQQVLGQGPQFIFQYYEKEERGRGNFPDRFSARQFPNYSSELNVNALLLGDSALYLCASSLTDFYNEQFFGPGTRLTVL.

This clonotype was recorded a few times. The genes are TRBV18 and TRBJ2-5, with unresolved D. CDR3 size: 13 residues. The V gene lost 6 bases and the J gene lost 5 bases, with 13 bases spanning the gap. CDR1 is KGHSH, CDR2 LQKENI, per germline. CDR3 nucleotide sequence: TGTGCCAGCTCGTCTAGGGTGTTGGAGACCCAGTACTTC. Protein product: CASSSRVLETQYF.

This clonotype was counted a few times. J is TRBJ2-3 and V is TRBV18, with a possible D match to TRBD2 (7 bases). The CDR3 loop spans 14 amino acids. Trimming removed 2 bases from V and 4 bases from J, with 10 bases in between. Germline CDR1 KGHSH, CDR2 LQKENI. The chain's CDR3 is CASSPGGGADTQYF. DNA for the CDR3: TGTGCCAGCTCACCAGGGGGGGGCGCAGATACGCAGTATTTT.

This chain joins TRBV19 and TRBJ1-1, with D hard to call. The CDR3 is made up of 13 amino acids. Between the trimmed V and J ends, which lost 2 bases and 2 bases, there was a span of 6 bases. Germline V lookup: CDR1 LNHDA, CDR2 SQIVND (reference sequence). The chain's CDR3 is CASSIMGNTEAFF. DNA for the CDR3: TGTGCCAGTAGTATAATGGGAAACACTGAAGCTTTCTTT.

This clonotype has only a few counts. The V call is TRBV12-3 or TRBV12-4, the J call TRBJ2-2; D may be TRBD1 (6 bases). This CDR3 spans 15 amino acids. Trimming took off 10 bases at V and 7 bases at J, with 22 bases between the two ends. CDR3 amino acids: CAIRGTGKFVGELFF. CDR3 nucleotides: TGTGCCATCAGGGGTACAGGGAAATTTGTCGGGGAGCTGTTTTTT.

This clonotype was found a few times. The chain combines TRBV7-8 with TRBJ1-4, with D perhaps TRBD1 (5 bases). V lost 4 bases and J 6 bases, leaving 21 bases between the germline ends. Germline V gives CDR1 SGHVS, CDR2 FQNEAQ. This CDR3 is built from 17 residues. CDR3 in DNA: TGTGCCAGCAGCTACCCTCGAGGGGACCCGGCGGATGAAAAACTGTTTTTT. Translated: CASSYPRGDPADEKLFF.

In its sample, this clonotype was seen many times. The genes are TRBV20-1 and TRBJ2-7, with 10 bases lining up with TRBD2. Germline V gene lookup returns CDR1 DFQATT and CDR2 SNEGSKA (reference sequence). This CDR3 region has 14 residues. The junction had 9 bases not matched to a gene; V was cut back by 6 bases and J by 4 bases. DNA of the CDR3: TGCAGTGCGGGAGAGGTAGCGGGGGGTTACGAGCAGTACTTC. Translation gives CSAGEVAGGYEQYF.

This clonotype occurred a few times. The chain employs TRBV12-3 or TRBV12-4 and TRBJ2-5; D is undetermined. Trimming cost V 7 bases and J 5 bases, with 14 bases left between them. This CDR3 has 13 residues. The CDR3 sequence: CASNRQTGETQYF. The DNA for the CDR3 is TGTGCCAGCAACCGGCAAACGGGCGAGACCCAGTACTTC.

The chain uses TRBV6-5 and TRBJ1-5; D call uncertain. The V and J ends lost 5 bases and 5 bases respectively, with 16 bases between them. Germline lookup yields CDR1 MNHEY and CDR2 SVGAGI. This CDR3 region has 15 residues. This CDR3 reads CASSETPGGYQPQHF. In DNA form, the CDR3 reads TGTGCCAGCAGTGAGACACCCGGAGGATATCAGCCCCAGCATTTT.

The CDR3 spells CSARGGKYPSYEQYF. CDR3 coding DNA: TGCAGTGCTAGAGGGGGCAAATATCCCTCCTACGAGCAGTACTTC. The chain is built from TRBV20-1 and TRBJ2-7, with D possibly matching TRBD1 (5 bases). Looked up from germline, CDR1 is DFQATT and CDR2 is SNEGSKA (reference sequence). The V and J ends lost 1 base and 0 bases respectively, with 13 bases between them. This CDR3 contains 15 residues.

This clonotype was seen a handful of times. V gene TRBV5-1 combines with J gene TRBJ2-3; D unclear. This CDR3 comprises 12 residues. Per the germline V gene, CDR1 is SGHRS and CDR2 is YFSETQ. The ends were cut back, 4 bases at V and 3 bases at J, with 6 bases in the middle. The CDR3 loop reads CASSQRTDTQYF. In DNA, the CDR3 is TGCGCCAGCAGCCAGCGAACAGATACGCAGTATTTT.

This clonotype turned up a few times. The J gene is TRBJ1-6, the V gene TRBV28; 8 bases align to TRBD1. The CDR3 runs 14 residues. V lost 5 bases to trimming and J lost 10 bases; unmatched junction nucleotides: 7. Germline values: CDR1 MDHEN, CDR2 SYDVKM. The CDR3 DNA follows: TGTGCCAGCAGTCTGACAGGGGATGGCTCACCCCTCCACTTT. Encoded protein: CASSLTGDGSPLHF. The complete variable domain, with remaining parts taken from reference TRBV28 and TRBJ1-6, reads DVKVTQSSRYLVKRTGEKVFLECVQDMDHENMFWYRQDPGLGLRLIYFSYDVKMKEKGDIPEGYSVSREKKERFSLILESASTNQTSMYLCASSLTGDGSPLHFGNGTRLTVT.

This clonotype appeared many times. As DNA, the CDR3 is TGTGCCATCAGTGGGACCCGGGACAGTTATGGTAATGAAAAACTGTTTTTT. Its protein is CAISGTRDSYGNEKLFF. This chain uses TRBV10-3 with TRBJ1-4; 7 bases agree with TRBD1. The CDR3 is 17 amino acids. V lost 4 bases and J lost 4; bases outside the gene matches: 12. Germline V gene lookup returns CDR1 ENHRY and CDR2 SYGVKD.

This clonotype has a count of ten or more. DNA for the CDR3: TGTGCCAGCAGCTTTAAATCCGGGAACACTGAAGCTTTCTTT. It is translated as CASSFKSGNTEAFF. The chain uses TRBV7-9 and TRBJ1-1; D is unclear. Germline V gives CDR1 SEHNR, CDR2 FQNEAQ (reference sequence). The CDR3 is made up of 14 amino acids. Trimming removed 3 bases at V and 1 base at J, with 9 bases between.